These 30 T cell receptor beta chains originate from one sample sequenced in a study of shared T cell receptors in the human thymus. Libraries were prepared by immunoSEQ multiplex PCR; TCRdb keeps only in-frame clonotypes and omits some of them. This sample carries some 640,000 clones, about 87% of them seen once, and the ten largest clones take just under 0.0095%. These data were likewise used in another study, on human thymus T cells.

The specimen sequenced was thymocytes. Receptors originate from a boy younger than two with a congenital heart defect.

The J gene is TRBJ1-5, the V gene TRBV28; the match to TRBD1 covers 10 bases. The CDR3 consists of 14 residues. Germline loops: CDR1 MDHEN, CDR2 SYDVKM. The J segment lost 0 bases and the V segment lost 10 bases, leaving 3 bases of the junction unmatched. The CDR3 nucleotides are TGTGCCACCGGGACAGGGGATAGCAATCAGCCCCAGCATTTT. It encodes CATGTGDSNQPQHF.

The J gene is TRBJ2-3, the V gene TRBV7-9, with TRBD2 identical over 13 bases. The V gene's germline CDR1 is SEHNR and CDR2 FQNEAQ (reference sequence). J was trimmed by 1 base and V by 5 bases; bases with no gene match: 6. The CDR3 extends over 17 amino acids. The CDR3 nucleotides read TGTGCCAGCAGCACTCAGACTAGCGGGGGGCGCACAGATACGCAGTATTTT. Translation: CASSTQTSGGRTDTQYF. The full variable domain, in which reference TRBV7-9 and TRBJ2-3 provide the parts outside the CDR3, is DTGVSQNPRHKITKRGQNVTFRCDPISEHNRLYWYRQTLGQGPEFLTYFQNEAQLEKSRLLSDRFSAERPKGSFSTLEIQRTEQGDSAMYLCASSTQTSGGRTDTQYFGPGTRLTVL.

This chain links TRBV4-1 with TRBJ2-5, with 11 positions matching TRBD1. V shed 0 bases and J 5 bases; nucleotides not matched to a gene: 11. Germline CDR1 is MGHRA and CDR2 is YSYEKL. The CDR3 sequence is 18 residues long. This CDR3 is CASSQESRSGTGGETQYF. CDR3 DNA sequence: TGCGCCAGCAGCCAAGAATCCCGCTCCGGGACAGGGGGTGAGACCCAGTACTTC.

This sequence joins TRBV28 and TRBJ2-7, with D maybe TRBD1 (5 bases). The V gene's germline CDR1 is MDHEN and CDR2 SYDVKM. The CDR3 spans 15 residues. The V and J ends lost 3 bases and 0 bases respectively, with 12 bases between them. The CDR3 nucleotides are TGTGCCAGCAGTTTGACGCAGGGTCTCTCCTACGAGCAGTACTTC. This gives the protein CASSLTQGLSYEQYF. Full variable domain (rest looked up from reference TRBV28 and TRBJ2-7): DVKVTQSSRYLVKRTGEKVFLECVQDMDHENMFWYRQDPGLGLRLIYFSYDVKMKEKGDIPEGYSVSREKKERFSLILESASTNQTSMYLCASSLTQGLSYEQYFGPGTRLTVT.

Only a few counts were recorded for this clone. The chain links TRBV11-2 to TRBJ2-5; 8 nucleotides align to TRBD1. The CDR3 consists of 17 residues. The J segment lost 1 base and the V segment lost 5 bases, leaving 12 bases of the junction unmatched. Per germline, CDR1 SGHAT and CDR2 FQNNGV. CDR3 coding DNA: TGTGCCAGCAGCCACCTCGACAGGGGCCTGCTCCAAGAGACCCAGTACTTC. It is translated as CASSHLDRGLLQETQYF. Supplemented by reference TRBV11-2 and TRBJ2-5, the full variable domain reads EAGVAQSPRYKIIEKRQSVAFWCNPISGHATLYWYQQILGQGPKLLIQFQNNGVVDDSQLPKDRFSAERLKGVDSTLKIQPAKLEDSAVYLCASSHLDRGLLQETQYFGPGTRLLVL.

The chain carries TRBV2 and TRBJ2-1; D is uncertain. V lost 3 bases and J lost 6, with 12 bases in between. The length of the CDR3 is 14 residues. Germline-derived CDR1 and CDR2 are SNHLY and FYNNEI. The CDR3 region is CASSEGDSRNEQFF. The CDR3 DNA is TGTGCCAGCAGTGAGGGTGACTCCCGCAATGAGCAGTTCTTC.

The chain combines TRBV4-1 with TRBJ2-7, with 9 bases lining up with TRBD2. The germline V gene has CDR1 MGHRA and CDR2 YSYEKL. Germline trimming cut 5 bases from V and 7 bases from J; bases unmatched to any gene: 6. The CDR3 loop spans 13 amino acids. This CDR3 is CASSVGLANEQYF. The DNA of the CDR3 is TGCGCCAGCAGCGTCGGACTAGCGAATGAGCAGTACTTC.

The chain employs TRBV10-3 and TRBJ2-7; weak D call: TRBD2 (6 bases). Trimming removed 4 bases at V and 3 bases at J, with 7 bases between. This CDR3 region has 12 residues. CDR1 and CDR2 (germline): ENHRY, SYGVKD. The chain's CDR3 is CAISGDFYEQYF. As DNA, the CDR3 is TGTGCCATCAGTGGGGACTTCTACGAGCAGTACTTC.

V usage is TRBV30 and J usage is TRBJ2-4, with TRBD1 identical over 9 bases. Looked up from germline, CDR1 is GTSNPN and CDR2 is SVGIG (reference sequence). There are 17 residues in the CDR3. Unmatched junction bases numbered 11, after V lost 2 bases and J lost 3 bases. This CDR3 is CAWSPDRNRGHKNIQYF. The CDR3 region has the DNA TGTGCCTGGAGTCCTGACCGTAACAGGGGGCACAAAAACATTCAGTACTTC.

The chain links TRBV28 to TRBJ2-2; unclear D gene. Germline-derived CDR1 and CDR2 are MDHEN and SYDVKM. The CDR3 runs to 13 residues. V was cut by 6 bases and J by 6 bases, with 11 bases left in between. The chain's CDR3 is CASSPRSSGELFF. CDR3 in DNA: TGTGCCAGCAGCCCGAGGTCCTCCGGGGAGCTGTTTTTT.

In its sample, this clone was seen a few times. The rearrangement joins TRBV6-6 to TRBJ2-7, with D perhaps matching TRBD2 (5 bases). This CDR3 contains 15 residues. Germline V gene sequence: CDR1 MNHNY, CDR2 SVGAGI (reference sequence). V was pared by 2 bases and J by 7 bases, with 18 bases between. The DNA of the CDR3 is TGTGCCAGCAGTTACCCGGGGTTTGGTGCGAGGGAGCAGTACTTC. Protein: CASSYPGFGAREQYF.

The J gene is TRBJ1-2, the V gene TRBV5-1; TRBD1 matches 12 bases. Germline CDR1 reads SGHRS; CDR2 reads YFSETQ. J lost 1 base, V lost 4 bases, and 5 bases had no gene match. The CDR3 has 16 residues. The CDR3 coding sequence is TGCGCCAGCAGCGCGGGACAGGGGGCTTATAACTATGGCTACACCTTC. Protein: CASSAGQGAYNYGYTF.

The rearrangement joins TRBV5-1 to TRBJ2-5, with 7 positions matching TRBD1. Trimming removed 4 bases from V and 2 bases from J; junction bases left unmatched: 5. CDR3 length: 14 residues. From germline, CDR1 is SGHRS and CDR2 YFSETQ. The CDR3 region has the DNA TGCGCCAGCAGCCATCGGGACAGACAAGAGACCCAGTACTTC. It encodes CASSHRDRQETQYF.

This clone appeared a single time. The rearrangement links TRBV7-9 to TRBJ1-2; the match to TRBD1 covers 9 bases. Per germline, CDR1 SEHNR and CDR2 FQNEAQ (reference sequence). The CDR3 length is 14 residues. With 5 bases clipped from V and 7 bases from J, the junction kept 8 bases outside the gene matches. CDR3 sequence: CASSQLTDRGGYTF. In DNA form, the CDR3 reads TGTGCCAGCAGCCAACTGACGGACAGGGGTGGCTACACCTTC.

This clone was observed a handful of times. CDR3: CAISRDSQPFTDTQYF. The CDR3 DNA reads as TGTGCCATCAGTCGGGACTCCCAGCCGTTCACAGATACGCAGTATTTT. The J gene is TRBJ2-3, the V gene TRBV10-3; tentative D call: TRBD2 (6 bases). The V gene lost 5 bases and the J gene lost 2 bases, with 17 bases spanning the gap. Per the germline V gene, CDR1 is ENHRY and CDR2 is SYGVKD. The CDR3 extends over 16 amino acids.

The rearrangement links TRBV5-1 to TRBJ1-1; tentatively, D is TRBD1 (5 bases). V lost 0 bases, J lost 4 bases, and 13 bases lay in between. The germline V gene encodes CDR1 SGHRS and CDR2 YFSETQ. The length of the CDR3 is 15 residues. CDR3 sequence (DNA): TGCGCCAGCAGCTTGGAAACAAGGGGATTCACTGAAGCTTTCTTT. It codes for CASSLETRGFTEAFF.

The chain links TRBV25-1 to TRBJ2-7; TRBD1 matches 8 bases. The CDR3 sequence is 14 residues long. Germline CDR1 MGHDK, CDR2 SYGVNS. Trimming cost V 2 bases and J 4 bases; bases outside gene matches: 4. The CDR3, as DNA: TGTGCCAGCAGTGAACAACAGGGGGTTTACGAGCAGTACTTC. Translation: CASSEQQGVYEQYF.

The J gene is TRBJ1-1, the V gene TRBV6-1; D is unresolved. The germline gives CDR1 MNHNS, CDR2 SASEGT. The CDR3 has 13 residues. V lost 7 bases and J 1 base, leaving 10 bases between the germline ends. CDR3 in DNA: TGTGCCAGCATCGCGGTCAAGAACACTGAAGCTTTCTTT. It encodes CASIAVKNTEAFF.

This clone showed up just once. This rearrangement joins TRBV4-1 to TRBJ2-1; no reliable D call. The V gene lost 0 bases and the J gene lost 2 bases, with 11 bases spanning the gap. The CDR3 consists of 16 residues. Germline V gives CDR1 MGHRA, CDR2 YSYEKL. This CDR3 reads CASSQEAARAYNEQFF. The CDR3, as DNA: TGCGCCAGCAGCCAAGAGGCAGCGAGAGCCTACAATGAGCAGTTCTTC.

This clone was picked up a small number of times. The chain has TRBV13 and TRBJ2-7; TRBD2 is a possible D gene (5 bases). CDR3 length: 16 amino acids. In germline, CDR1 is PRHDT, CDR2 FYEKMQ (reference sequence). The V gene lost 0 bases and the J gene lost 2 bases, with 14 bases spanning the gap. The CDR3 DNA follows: TGTGCCAGCAGCTTAGGCCTAGCCGGGAACCCCTACGAGCAGTACTTC. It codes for CASSLGLAGNPYEQYF. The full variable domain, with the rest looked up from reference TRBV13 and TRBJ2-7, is AAGVIQSPRHLIKEKRETATLKCYPIPRHDTVYWYQQGPGQDPQFLISFYEKMQSDKGSIPDRFSAQQFSDYHSELNMSSLELGDSALYFCASSLGLAGNPYEQYFGPGTRLTVT.

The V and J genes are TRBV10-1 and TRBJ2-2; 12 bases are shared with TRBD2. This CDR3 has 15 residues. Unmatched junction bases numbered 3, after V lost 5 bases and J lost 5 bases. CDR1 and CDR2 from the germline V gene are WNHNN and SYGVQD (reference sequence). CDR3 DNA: TGCGCCAGCAGTCTTGGACTAGCGGGGACCGGGGAGCTGTTTTTT. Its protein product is CASSLGLAGTGELFF.

The CDR3 bases are TGTGCCAGCAGGGGTACTTCTAGCGGGAGTCGCGGTGAGCAGTTCTTC. Translation gives CASRGTSSGSRGEQFF. The chain joins TRBV25-1 to TRBJ2-1; TRBD2 aligns across 10 bases. The CDR3 consists of 16 residues. The J segment lost 9 bases and the V segment lost 6 bases, leaving 14 bases of the junction unmatched. Germline V gene sequence: CDR1 MGHDK, CDR2 SYGVNS.

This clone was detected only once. In DNA, the CDR3 is TGTGCCAGCAGCCCATATTGGGGGACTCAGGGGGTGACTGAAGCTTTCTTT. Protein: CASSPYWGTQGVTEAFF. This rearrangement joins TRBV13 to TRBJ1-1, with 7 bases aligning to TRBD1. CDR3 length: 17 amino acids. The trim removed 5 bases at V and 5 bases at J, leaving 17 bases unmatched. Germline V gives CDR1 PRHDT, CDR2 FYEKMQ (reference sequence).

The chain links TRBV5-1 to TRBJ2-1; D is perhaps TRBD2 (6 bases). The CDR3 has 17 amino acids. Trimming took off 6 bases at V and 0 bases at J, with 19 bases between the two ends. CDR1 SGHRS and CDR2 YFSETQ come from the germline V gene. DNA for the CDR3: TGCGCCAGCAACATTCGACGGGGGTTTCCCTCCTACAATGAGCAGTTCTTC. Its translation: CASNIRRGFPSYNEQFF.

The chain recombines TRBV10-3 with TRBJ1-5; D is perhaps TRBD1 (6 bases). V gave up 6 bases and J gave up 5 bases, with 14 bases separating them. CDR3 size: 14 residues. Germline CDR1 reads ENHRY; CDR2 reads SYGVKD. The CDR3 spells CAISITGTHQPQHF. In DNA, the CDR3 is TGTGCCATCAGCATAACAGGGACACATCAGCCCCAGCATTTT.

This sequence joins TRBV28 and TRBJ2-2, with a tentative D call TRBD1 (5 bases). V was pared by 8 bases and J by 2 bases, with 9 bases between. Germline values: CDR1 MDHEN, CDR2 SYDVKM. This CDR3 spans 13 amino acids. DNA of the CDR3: TGTGCCAGCGGGGCTGGTAACACCGGGGAGCTGTTTTTT. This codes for CASGAGNTGELFF.

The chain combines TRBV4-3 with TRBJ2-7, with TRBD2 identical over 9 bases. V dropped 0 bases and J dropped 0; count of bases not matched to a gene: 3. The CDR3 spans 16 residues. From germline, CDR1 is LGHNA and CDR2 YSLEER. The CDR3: CASSQEPAGGSYEQYF. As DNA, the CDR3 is TGCGCCAGCAGCCAAGAACCAGCGGGGGGCTCCTACGAGCAGTACTTC.

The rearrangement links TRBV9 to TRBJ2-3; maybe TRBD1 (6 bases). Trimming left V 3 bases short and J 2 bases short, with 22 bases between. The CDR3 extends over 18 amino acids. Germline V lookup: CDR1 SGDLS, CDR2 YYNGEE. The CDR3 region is CASSDPDPGEPFTDTQYF. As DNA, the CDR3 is TGTGCCAGCAGCGACCCGGACCCAGGGGAGCCGTTCACAGATACGCAGTATTTT.

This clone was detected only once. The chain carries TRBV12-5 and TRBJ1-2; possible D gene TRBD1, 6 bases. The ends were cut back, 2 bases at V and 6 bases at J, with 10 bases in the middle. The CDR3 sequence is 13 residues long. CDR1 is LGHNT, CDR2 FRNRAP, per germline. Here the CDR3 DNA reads TGTGCTAGTGGTTTGTGGGGGCTCGATGGCTACACCTTC. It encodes CASGLWGLDGYTF.

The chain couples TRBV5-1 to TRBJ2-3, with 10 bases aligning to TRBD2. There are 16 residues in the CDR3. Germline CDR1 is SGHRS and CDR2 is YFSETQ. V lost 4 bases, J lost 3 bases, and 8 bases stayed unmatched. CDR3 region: CASSLLAGYNTDTQYF. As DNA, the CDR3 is TGCGCCAGCAGCCTACTAGCGGGGTATAATACAGATACGCAGTATTTT.